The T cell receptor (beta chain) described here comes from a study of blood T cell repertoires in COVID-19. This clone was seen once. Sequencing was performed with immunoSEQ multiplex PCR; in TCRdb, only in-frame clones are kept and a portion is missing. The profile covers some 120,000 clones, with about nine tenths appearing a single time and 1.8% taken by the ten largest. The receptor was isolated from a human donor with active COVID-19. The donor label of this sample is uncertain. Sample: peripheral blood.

CDR3 DNA: TGTGCCAGAAGCTTGGGAGGAATGGCCTCAGATACGCAGTATTTT. Its protein is CARSLGGMASDTQYF. The rearrangement links TRBV5-3 to TRBJ2-3, with D hard to call. TRBV5-3 carries the ORF label, with uncertain function. The CDR3 loop spans 15 amino acids. V was shortened by 0 bases and J by 4 bases, with 12 bases between the two germline ends.